Listed below are T cell receptor beta chains from one sample, sequenced in a study of blood T cell repertoires in COVID-19. Only in-frame clones appear in the TCRdb table, and some are missing; sequencing was by immunoSEQ multiplex PCR. In the table there are fewer than 150,000 clones, 87% of which are singletons. The specimen sequenced was peripheral blood. These receptors were obtained from a woman aged 40 to 50 with acute or convalescent COVID-19. CDR3s include the opening cysteine and the closing phenylalanine or tryptophan. The order of the fields is V gene, J gene, CDR3 length, D gene, clone size, CDR3 protein, CDR3 DNA. A D gene is named only where the DNA matches it firmly. Some rows mark clone size as missing; the rest say once, few, many or name a class of expanded clone.

v_call: TRBV7-9; j_call: TRBJ1-5; cdr3_length: 17; d_call: -; clone_size: -; cdr3_aa: CASSQVTGEQGDQPQHF; cdr3_nt: TGTGCCAGCAGTCAAGTTACGGGTGAACAGGGCGACCAGCCCCAGCATTTT
v_call: TRBV4-1; j_call: TRBJ2-7; cdr3_length: 16; d_call: TRBD2; clone_size: -; cdr3_aa: CASSQLTSGRVDEQYF; cdr3_nt: TGCGCCAGCAGCCAACTGACTAGCGGGAGGGTTGACGAGCAGTACTTC
v_call: TRBV18; j_call: TRBJ1-2; cdr3_length: 12; d_call: -; clone_size: -; cdr3_aa: CASSRGNYGYTF; cdr3_nt: TGTGCCAGCTCCCGGGGAAACTATGGCTACACCTTC
v_call: TRBV27; j_call: TRBJ1-2; cdr3_length: 14; d_call: -; clone_size: -; cdr3_aa: CASSLQGAGYGYTF; cdr3_nt: TGTGCCAGCAGTTTACAAGGGGCCGGCTATGGCTACACCTTC
v_call: TRBV6-5; j_call: TRBJ2-7; cdr3_length: 13; d_call: -; clone_size: -; cdr3_aa: CASTQRTTYEQYF; cdr3_nt: TGTGCCAGCACACAAAGGACTACCTACGAGCAGTACTTC
v_call: TRBV9; j_call: TRBJ2-2; cdr3_length: 14; d_call: TRBD1; clone_size: once; cdr3_aa: CASSRLQGPGELFF; cdr3_nt: TGTGCCAGCAGCCGTTTACAGGGGCCCGGGGAGCTGTTTTTT
v_call: TRBV5-1; j_call: TRBJ1-2; cdr3_length: 14; d_call: TRBD1; clone_size: -; cdr3_aa: CASSSSTGDYGYTF; cdr3_nt: TGCGCCAGCAGCTCCTCGACAGGGGACTATGGCTACACCTTC
v_call: TRBV2; j_call: TRBJ2-1; cdr3_length: 14; d_call: TRBD2; clone_size: -; cdr3_aa: CASRGLVSYNEQFF; cdr3_nt: TGTGCCAGCAGGGGACTAGTCTCCTACAATGAGCAGTTCTTC
v_call: TRBV27; j_call: TRBJ1-2; cdr3_length: 16; d_call: TRBD1; clone_size: few; cdr3_aa: CASSQGQGEANYGYTF; cdr3_nt: TGTGCCAGCAGCCAGGGACAGGGAGAAGCTAACTATGGCTACACCTTC
v_call: TRBV5-5; j_call: TRBJ1-4; cdr3_length: 14; d_call: TRBD1; clone_size: -; cdr3_aa: CASSFHRGNEKLFF; cdr3_nt: TGTGCCAGCAGCTTTCACAGGGGTAATGAAAAACTGTTTTTT
v_call: TRBV9; j_call: TRBJ1-1; cdr3_length: 13; d_call: -; clone_size: -; cdr3_aa: CASSTRLGAKAFF; cdr3_nt: TGTGCCAGCAGCACCCGCCTGGGCGCTAAGGCTTTCTTT
v_call: TRBV6-5; j_call: TRBJ2-7; cdr3_length: 13; d_call: -; clone_size: -; cdr3_aa: CATLRTGGYEQYF; cdr3_nt: TGTGCCACCCTGAGGACAGGAGGGTACGAGCAGTACTTC
v_call: TRBV30; j_call: TRBJ2-1; cdr3_length: 13; d_call: -; clone_size: -; cdr3_aa: CAWSWGSYNEQFF; cdr3_nt: TGTGCCTGGAGTTGGGGCAGCTACAATGAGCAGTTCTTC
v_call: TRBV5-1; j_call: TRBJ2-1; cdr3_length: 15; d_call: TRBD2; clone_size: -; cdr3_aa: CASSLMAGGSNEQFF; cdr3_nt: TGCGCCAGCAGCTTGATGGCGGGAGGTAGCAATGAGCAGTTCTTC
v_call: TRBV7-2; j_call: TRBJ1-5; cdr3_length: 16; d_call: -; clone_size: -; cdr3_aa: CASSHRSKAGPQPQHF; cdr3_nt: TGTGCCAGCAGCCATCGGAGCAAAGCGGGCCCTCAGCCCCAGCATTTT
v_call: TRBV7-8; j_call: TRBJ2-7; cdr3_length: 14; d_call: TRBD2; clone_size: -; cdr3_aa: CASSPLAGGDEQYF; cdr3_nt: TGTGCCAGCAGCCCACTAGCGGGAGGGGACGAGCAGTACTTC
v_call: TRBV30; j_call: TRBJ2-1; cdr3_length: 11; d_call: -; clone_size: -; cdr3_aa: CAWSVDNEQFF; cdr3_nt: TGTGCCTGGAGTGTCGACAATGAGCAGTTCTTC
v_call: TRBV6-1; j_call: TRBJ2-7; cdr3_length: 17; d_call: TRBD2; clone_size: once; cdr3_aa: CASSERRRGAGSYEQYF; cdr3_nt: TGTGCCAGCAGTGAAAGGCGGCGGGGGGCGGGCTCCTACGAGCAGTACTTC
v_call: TRBV27; j_call: TRBJ1-3; cdr3_length: 16; d_call: -; clone_size: once; cdr3_aa: CASSLSGAISGNTIYF; cdr3_nt: TGTGCCAGCAGTTTAAGTGGGGCCATCTCTGGAAACACCATATATTTT